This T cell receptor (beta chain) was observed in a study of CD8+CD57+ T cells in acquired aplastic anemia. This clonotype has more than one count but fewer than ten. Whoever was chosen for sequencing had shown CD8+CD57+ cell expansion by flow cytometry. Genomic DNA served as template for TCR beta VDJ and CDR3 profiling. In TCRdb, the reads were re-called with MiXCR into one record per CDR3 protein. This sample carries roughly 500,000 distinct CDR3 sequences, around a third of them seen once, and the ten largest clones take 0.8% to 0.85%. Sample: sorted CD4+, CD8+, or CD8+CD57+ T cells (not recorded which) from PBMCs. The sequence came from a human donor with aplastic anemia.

In DNA, the CDR3 is TGTGCCAGCAGCGCCGGTGGGACAGCCTACGAGCAGTACTTC. Its protein product is CASSAGGTAYEQYF. The V and J genes are TRBV7-2 and TRBJ2-7; 7 bases fit TRBD1. This CDR3 is 14 amino acids long. The germline V gene encodes CDR1 SGHTA and CDR2 FQGNSA. V lost 5 bases, J lost 2 bases, and 6 bases stayed unmatched.